This T cell receptor (beta chain) comes out of a study of control samples from healthy donors and cancer patients. The V end was cut by 3 bases, the J end by 5 bases, with 10 bases between. The CDR3 consists of 13 residues. CDR1 LNHDA and CDR2 SQIVND come from the germline V gene (reference sequence). Produced via immunoSEQ multiplex PCR; TCRdb's table is partial and in-frame only. The sample shows about 92,000 clones, roughly four fifths of them seen only once. The chain combines TRBV19 with TRBJ1-1; possible D gene TRBD1, 5 bases. Sample: blood. This TCR derives from a woman aged 55-75 years in good health. The CDR3, as DNA: TGTGCCAGTAGTATCGCAGGGTATACTGAAGCTTTCTTT. This sequence encodes CASSIAGYTEAFF. The full variable domain, in which reference TRBV19 and TRBJ1-1 provide the parts outside the CDR3, is DGGITQSPKYLFRKEGQNVTLSCEQNLNHDAMYWYRQDPGQGLRLIYYSQIVNDFQKGDIAEGYSVSREKKESFPLTVTSAQKNPTAFYLCASSIAGYTEAFFGQGTRLTVV.